This T cell receptor beta chain appears in the sequencing data of a study of shared clonotypes between healthy human individuals (dated by TCRdb to the early 2020s). In terms of the full investigation: The cohort included three men and a couple of women between 18 and 49 years of age. To increase sequencing depth and limit assay-specific biases, TCR repertoire library preparation and sequencing were carried out by different laboratories using diverse techniques. To estimate repertoire size and how much clonotype sharing occurs between individuals, the study deeply sequenced the blood TCR repertoires of five or six healthy adults. For each donor, CD4 naive and CD4 memory were each run on three plates, CD8 naive on two plates, and CD8 memory on one plate. Leukapheresis yielded between about 0.9 and 10 billion PBMCs per donor. Findings and caveats that apply to the study as a whole: Estimated clonotype richness was generally larger for naive than for memory subsets. Clonotypes shared by all four sorted-subset donors showed higher generation probabilities than non-shared clonotypes. Rarefaction of sorted-subset datasets indicated incomplete sequencing despite the large sequencing depth. Based on pairwise subsampling, the degree of clonotype sharing among donors was expected to be affected by sequencing depth. Sampling was limited to blood, and TCR repertoires in tissue likely differ from TCR repertoires in blood. Sharing across a few donors was observed for approximately 5% of naive CD4, over 3% of naive CD8, about 2.3% of memory CD4, and 0.4% of memory CD8 clonotypes. The genetic and exposure-history diversity represented was limited by the small number of donors.

Regarding this clone: The antigen it recognizes is unknown. The record has no base qualities; no much larger clone is one base away.

The donors were healthy, HIV-negative adults who had no recently reported acute infections or vaccinations. Every donor was a Caucasian adult living in Nashville, Tennessee, USA. CD4+ T cells were enriched through magnetic negative selection, after which naive cells were positively selected on CD45RA and the remaining negative fraction served as the memory subset. Blood was collected by leukapheresis, and PBMCs were isolated by Ficoll-Histopaque density gradient centrifugation and then cryopreserved in liquid nitrogen vapor phase. Analytical flow cytometry was used to check the purity and quantity of every magnetically sorted T cell population. Genomic DNA was isolated from each sorted fraction and quantified by UV absorbance on a Nanodrop 2000c. Using the deep immunoSEQ assay, multiplex PCR amplified TCR CDR3 regions from genomic DNA. Genomic DNA extracted from each cell subset was distributed evenly over all wells of several immunoSEQ 96-well plates, and each plate served as one replicate. Each replicate PCR for sorted subsets received about 220 ng genomic DNA, equal to about 30,000 T cell genomes. Purified libraries were quantified with a Qubit 3.0 fluorometer, sized on a Bioanalyzer 2100, and re-quantified with the KAPA Library Quantification kit. Every immunoSEQ 96-well plate was sequenced on a dedicated single-read 150-cycle Illumina NextSeq 550 flow cell. On the study's bioinformatics: The immunoSEQ output contained only junctional sequences without quality scores, so filtering could not match that applied to full-length reads. To assign V/J genes and CDR3, sequences were annotated against IMGT germline references using PyIR, a Python wrapper for IgBLAST v1.9. Reads with weak V/J assignments (E-value above 1e-6), missing CDR3, stop codons, out-of-frame junctions, or ambiguous translated residues were removed. V3J clonotypes were defined as sequences sharing an identical inferred V gene, J gene, and CDR3 amino acid sequence. To compute the percentage overlap between repertoires, the number of shared unique clonotypes was divided by the size of the smaller repertoire. Richness of each repertoire was evaluated using RTK rarefaction, the Chao1 estimator, and Recon v2.1 estimates of unobserved clonotypes. Generation probabilities were computed with OLGA for all TCRbeta clonotypes obtained by the gDNA method from several donors. TCRdb took this table from immuneACCESS and kept in-frame rearrangements with V and J called. Such tables lack part of the clones; where checked against another copy, unresolved V genes explain under half of the gap, and the rest is unexplained. That table supplies the V and J calls and clone size; D and trimming were determined from the DNA. The sample profile shows approximately 340,000 clones; around 79% of them were found once. Jointly, the top ten make up 10% of the sample.

V is shortened by 1 base, J by 7 bases, and the region joining them spans 7 bases. The germline V gene sets CDR1 to MDHEN and CDR2 to SYDVKM. There are 12 amino acids in the CDR3, from cysteine to phenylalanine inclusive. The entry retains the CDR3 DNA only, 36 bases that are in frame from base 1. This receptor chain uses TRBV28 and TRBJ1-1, with a weak D call of TRBD1 (5 bases match). Sequencing used memory CD4+ T cells sorted from blood. Explained via the paper, the cell subset or site label denotes: CD45RA-negative fraction. This receptor was taken from a man aged 25-45 years in good health. The CDR3 loop reads CASSLFTGEAFF. At the DNA level, the sequence is TGTGCCAGCAGTTTATTTACAGGTGAAGCTTTCTTT.